This TCR beta chain was recorded in a study of blood T cell repertoires in COVID-19. In the study overall: Spain, Italy and the United States supplied samples that represented acute and convalescent COVID-19.

Germline CDR1 is SNHLY and CDR2 is FYNNEI. With 6 bases clipped from V and 5 bases from J, the junction kept 9 bases outside the gene matches. This CDR3 is built from 16 residues. Authors' methods: Cell counts per sample came from amplifying reference gene primers. The method was immunoSEQ multiplex PCR; TCRdb's version includes in-frame clones alone and lacks a portion of them. V and J calls and clone size come straight from that table; D and trimming were deduced from the DNA. The table has about 210,000 clones, 80% seen once; the top ten hold 9.5% to 15%. The chain employs TRBV2 and TRBJ2-1; TRBD2 agrees at 11 bases. The source is a human donor in a cohort sampled during active COVID-19. The specimen was peripheral blood. The CDR3 loop reads CASSPASGRWDNEQFF. The CDR3, as DNA: TGTGCCAGCAGCCCAGCTAGCGGGAGGTGGGACAATGAGCAGTTCTTC.